This TCR beta chain was identified in a study of molecular identifiers for immune sequencing clone quantification. Notes on the study in general: Clones of above 20 RNA copies carried over 98% of effector molecules; in naive cells they carried under 1%.

TCRdb re-called the PCR reads with MiXCR, one entry per CDR3 protein. The table includes about 640,000 distinct CDR3 sequences, just under 20% detected once. Deletions cut 4 bases from V and 5 bases from J, with 24 bases between. The CDR3 contains 18 residues. CDR1 SGHRS and CDR2 YFSETQ come from the germline V gene. In the case of this clonotype: Its target is unknown.

The clonotype comes from a human donor in good health. Some libraries in this study had Jurkat cell RNA spiked in. The sample was naive CD8+ T cells from blood, with Jurkat cell RNA spiked in. Regarding subset: FACS-sorted CD8+CD4-CCR7+CD45RA+ naive T cells. The chain joins TRBV5-1 to TRBJ2-2; TRBD2 might be the D (5 bases). CDR3 residues: CASSLRRASSLGTGELFF. DNA of the CDR3: TGCGCCAGCAGCCTTCGACGGGCGTCTAGCCTCGGTACCGGGGAGCTGTTTTTT.